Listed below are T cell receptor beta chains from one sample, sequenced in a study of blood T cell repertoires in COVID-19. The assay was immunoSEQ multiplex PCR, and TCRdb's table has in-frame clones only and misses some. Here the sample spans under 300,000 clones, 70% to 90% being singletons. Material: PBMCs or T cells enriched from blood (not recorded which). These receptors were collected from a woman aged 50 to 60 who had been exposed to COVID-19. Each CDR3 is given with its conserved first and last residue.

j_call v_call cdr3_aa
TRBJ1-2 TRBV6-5 CASSYSGAGYTF
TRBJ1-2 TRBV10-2 CASRMDSQTPLEGYTF
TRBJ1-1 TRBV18 CASSPGQNELAFF
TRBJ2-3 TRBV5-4 CASSWDKWTDTQYF
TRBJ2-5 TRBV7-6 CASSLWGQGSQVGETQYF
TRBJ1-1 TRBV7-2 CASSLEGQGNTEAFF
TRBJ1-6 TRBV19 CASSIRTGYNSPLHF
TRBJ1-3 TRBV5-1 CASSWKQGSSGNTIYF
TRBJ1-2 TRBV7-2 CASSLVLGQNYGYTF
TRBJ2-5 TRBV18 CASSPTGGEETQYF
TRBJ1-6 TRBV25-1 CASMGLDTYNSPLHF
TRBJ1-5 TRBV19 CASTRREQGWSNQPQHF
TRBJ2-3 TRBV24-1 CATSEFGTGSRIHTDTQYF
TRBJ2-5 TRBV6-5 CASRREGETQYF
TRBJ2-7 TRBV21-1 CASSKVGAEQYF
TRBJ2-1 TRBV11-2 CASSLGQGASEQFF